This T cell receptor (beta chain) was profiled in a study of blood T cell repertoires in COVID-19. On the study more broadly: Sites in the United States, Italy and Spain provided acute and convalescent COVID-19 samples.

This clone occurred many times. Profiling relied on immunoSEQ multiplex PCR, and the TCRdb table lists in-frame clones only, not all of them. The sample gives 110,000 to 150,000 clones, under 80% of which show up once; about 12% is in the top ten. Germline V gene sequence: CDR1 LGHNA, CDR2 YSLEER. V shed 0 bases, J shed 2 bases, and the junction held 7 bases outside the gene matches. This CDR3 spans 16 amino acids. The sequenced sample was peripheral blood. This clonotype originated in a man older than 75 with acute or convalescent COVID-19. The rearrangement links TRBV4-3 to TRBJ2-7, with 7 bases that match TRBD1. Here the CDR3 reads CASSQDLGQVTYEQYF. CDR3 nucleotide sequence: TGCGCCAGCAGCCAAGATCTTGGACAGGTGACCTACGAGCAGTACTTC.